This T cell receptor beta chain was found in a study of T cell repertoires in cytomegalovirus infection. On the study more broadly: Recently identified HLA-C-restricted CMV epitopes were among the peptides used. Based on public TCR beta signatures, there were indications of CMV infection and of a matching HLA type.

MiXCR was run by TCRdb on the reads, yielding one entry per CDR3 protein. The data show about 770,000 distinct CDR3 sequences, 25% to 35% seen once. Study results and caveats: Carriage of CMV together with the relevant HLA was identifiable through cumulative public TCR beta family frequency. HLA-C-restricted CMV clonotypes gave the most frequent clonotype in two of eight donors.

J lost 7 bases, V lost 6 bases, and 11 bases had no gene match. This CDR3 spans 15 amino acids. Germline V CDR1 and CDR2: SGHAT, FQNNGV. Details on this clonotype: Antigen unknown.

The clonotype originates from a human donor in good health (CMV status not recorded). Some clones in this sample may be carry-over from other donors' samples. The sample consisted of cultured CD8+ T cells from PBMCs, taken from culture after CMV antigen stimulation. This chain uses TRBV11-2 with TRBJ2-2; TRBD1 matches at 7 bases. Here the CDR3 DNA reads TGTGCCAGCAGTCTCCCGACAGGGCTTATCGGGGAGCTGTTTTTT. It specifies CASSLPTGLIGELFF.